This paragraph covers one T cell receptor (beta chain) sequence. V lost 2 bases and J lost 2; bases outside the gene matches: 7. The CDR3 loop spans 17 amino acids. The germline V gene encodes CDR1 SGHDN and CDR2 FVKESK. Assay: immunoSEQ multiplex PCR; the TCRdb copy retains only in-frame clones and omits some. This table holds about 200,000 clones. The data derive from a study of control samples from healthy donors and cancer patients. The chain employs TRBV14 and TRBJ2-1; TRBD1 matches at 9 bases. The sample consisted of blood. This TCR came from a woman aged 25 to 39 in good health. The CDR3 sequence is CASSQPFGQGTYNEQFF. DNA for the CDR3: TGTGCCAGCAGCCAACCATTTGGACAGGGGACCTACAATGAGCAGTTCTTC.